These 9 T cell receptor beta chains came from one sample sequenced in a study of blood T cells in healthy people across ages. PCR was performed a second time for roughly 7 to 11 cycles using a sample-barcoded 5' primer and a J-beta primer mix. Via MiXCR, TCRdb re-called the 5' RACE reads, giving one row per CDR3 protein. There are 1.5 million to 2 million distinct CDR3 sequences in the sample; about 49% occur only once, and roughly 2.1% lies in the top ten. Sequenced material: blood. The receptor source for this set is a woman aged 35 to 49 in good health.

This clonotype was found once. The CDR3 DNA sequence: TGTGCCAGCAGCTTTTGGGCAGGGGGGAGCTATCTACGCGAGCAGTACTTC. Protein product: CASSFWAGGSYLREQYF. The V and J genes are TRBV5-6 and TRBJ2-7; weak D call: TRBD1 (7 bases). The CDR3 is 17 residues long. Trimming removed 2 bases from V and 6 bases from J, with 24 bases in between. Germline-derived CDR1 and CDR2 are SGHDT and YYEEEE.

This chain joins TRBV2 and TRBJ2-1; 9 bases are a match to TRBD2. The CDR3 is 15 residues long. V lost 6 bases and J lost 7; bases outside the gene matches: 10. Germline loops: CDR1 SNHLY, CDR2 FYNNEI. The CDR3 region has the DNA TGTGCCAGCAGCGCCACGGGACTAGCTGGAAATGAGCAGTTCTTC. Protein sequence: CASSATGLAGNEQFF.

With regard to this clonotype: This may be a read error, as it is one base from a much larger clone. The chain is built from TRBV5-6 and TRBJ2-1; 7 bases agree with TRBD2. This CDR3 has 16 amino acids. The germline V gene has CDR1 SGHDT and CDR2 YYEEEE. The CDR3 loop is CASSLIGGSSYNKQFF. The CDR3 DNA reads TGTGCCAGCAGCTTGATCGGGGGGAGCTCCTACAATAAGCAGTTCTTC.

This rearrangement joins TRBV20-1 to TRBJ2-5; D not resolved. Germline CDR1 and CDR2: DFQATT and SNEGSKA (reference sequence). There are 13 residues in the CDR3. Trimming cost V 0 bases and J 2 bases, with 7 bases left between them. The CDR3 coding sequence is TGCAGTGCTAGAGATATGGGGCAAGAGACCCAGTACTTC. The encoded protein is CSARDMGQETQYF.

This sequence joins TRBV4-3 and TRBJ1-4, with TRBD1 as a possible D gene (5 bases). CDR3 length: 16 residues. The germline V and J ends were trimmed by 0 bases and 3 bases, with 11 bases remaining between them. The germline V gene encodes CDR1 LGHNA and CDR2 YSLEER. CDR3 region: CASSQDRGESNEKLFF. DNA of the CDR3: TGCGCCAGCAGCCAAGATAGGGGAGAGTCTAATGAAAAACTGTTTTTT.

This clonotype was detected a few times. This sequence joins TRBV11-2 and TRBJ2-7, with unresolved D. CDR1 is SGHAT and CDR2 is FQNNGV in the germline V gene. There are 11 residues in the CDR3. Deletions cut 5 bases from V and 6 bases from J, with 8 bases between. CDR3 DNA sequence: TGTGCCAGCAGCCCCCACTTCGAGCAGTACTTC. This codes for CASSPHFEQYF.

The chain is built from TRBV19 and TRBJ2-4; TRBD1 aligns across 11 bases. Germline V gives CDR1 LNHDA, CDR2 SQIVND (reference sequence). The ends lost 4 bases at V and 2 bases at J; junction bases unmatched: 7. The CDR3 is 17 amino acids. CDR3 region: CASSTARDRGTKNIQYF. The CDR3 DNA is TGTGCCAGTAGTACCGCTCGGGACAGGGGGACCAAAAACATTCAGTACTTC.

Written as DNA, the CDR3 is TGTGCCAGCTCACCTATGGACAGGAGAAACTATGGCTACACCTTC. This codes for CASSPMDRRNYGYTF. This chain uses TRBV18 with TRBJ1-2, with 7 bases identical to TRBD1. The ends lost 3 bases at V and 2 bases at J; junction bases unmatched: 6. CDR1 and CDR2 from the germline V gene are KGHSH and LQKENI. The CDR3 totals 15 residues.

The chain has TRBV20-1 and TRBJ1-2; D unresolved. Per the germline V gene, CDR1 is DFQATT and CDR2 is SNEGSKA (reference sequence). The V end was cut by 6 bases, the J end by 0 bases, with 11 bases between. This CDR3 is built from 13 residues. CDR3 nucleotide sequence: TGCAGTGCCTCGGGGTTCGCTAACTATGGCTACACCTTC. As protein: CSASGFANYGYTF.